The 26 T cell receptor beta chains in this list originate from one sample, sequenced in a study of CXCR3 chemokines and chemotherapy response in bladder cancer. TCRdb reanalysed the PCR reads using MiXCR and keeps one entry per CDR3 protein. This sample has roughly 5,000 distinct CDR3 sequences, with around 14% found just once. This material was collected from a patient whose treatment included neoadjuvant chemotherapy. The receptors shown here come from a human donor with bladder cancer that responded to neoadjuvant chemotherapy.

This clonotype is deemed medium-sized. The V and J genes are TRBV6-5 and TRBJ1-1; D not certain. This CDR3 is 13 amino acids long. Germline assignment: CDR1 MNHEY and CDR2 SVGAGI. V was trimmed by 6 bases and J by 0 bases, leaving 8 bases between them. Here the CDR3 DNA reads TGTGCCAGCAGGCGAGCAATGAACACTGAAGCTTTCTTT. It translates to CASRRAMNTEAFF.

This clonotype was observed many times. This chain joins TRBV12-3 or TRBV12-4 and TRBJ2-4; TRBD1 matches at 7 bases. J lost 10 bases, V lost 5 bases, and 8 bases had no gene match. The CDR3 is 13 amino acids. As DNA, the CDR3 is TGTGCCAGCAGTACCGGGACAGTCAGAATTCAGTACTTC. Translated, it gives CASSTGTVRIQYF.

In regard to this clonotype: A read error is likely here: a far larger clone is one base away. The chain recombines TRBV5-5 with TRBJ2-1; tentative D call: TRBD2 (5 bases). The DNA matches TRBJ2-7 better at its end, which makes the J call doubtful. The germline V gene encodes CDR1 SGHKS and CDR2 YYEKEE (reference sequence). The CDR3 has 14 residues. The CDR3 coding sequence is TGTGCCAGCAGCTTGGGGGGTGACTACTACGAGCAGTACTTC. This encodes CASSLGGDYYEQYF.

At least ten counts were recorded for this clonotype. The chain carries TRBV29-1 and TRBJ2-2; 8 bases line up with TRBD1. This CDR3 is 14 amino acids long. V dropped 7 bases and J dropped 0; count of bases not matched to a gene: 4. In germline, CDR1 is SQVTM, CDR2 ANQGSEA. CDR3 sequence: CSAWTGPNTGELFF. In nucleotides, the CDR3 is TGCAGCGCCTGGACAGGGCCGAACACCGGGGAGCTGTTTTTT.

With respect to this clonotype: The junction departs from the called germline gene at one end, perhaps through a read error. The chain has TRBV29-1 and TRBJ1-2; D is unclear. The germline gives CDR1 SQVTM, CDR2 ANQGSEA. There are 12 residues in the CDR3. The CDR3 here is CSVEDQPYGHTF. CDR3 DNA: TGCAGCGTTGAGGACCAGCCCTATGGCCACACCTTC.

The rearrangement joins TRBV20-1 to TRBJ2-2; unclear D gene. CDR1 DFQATT and CDR2 SNEGSKA come from the germline V gene (reference sequence). V lost 6 bases and J lost 4, with 9 bases in between. This CDR3 is built from 12 residues. The CDR3 DNA sequence: TGCAGTGCCCCTTCCAGCACCGGGGAGCTGTTTTTT. This codes for CSAPSSTGELFF.

This clonotype is deemed medium-sized (0.01 to 0.1%). The chain combines TRBV13 with TRBJ2-1; possibly TRBD1 for D (6 bases). The CDR3 runs to 16 residues. V was clipped by 6 bases and J by 7 bases, with 22 bases between them. Germline V lookup: CDR1 PRHDT, CDR2 FYEKMQ (reference sequence). CDR3 protein: CASSPATRQGMNEQFF. In DNA form, the CDR3 reads TGTGCCAGCAGTCCGGCTACCCGGCAGGGGATGAATGAGCAGTTCTTC.

The rearrangement links TRBV2 to TRBJ2-2; D is uncertain. CDR1 and CDR2 from the germline V gene are SNHLY and FYNNEI. The CDR3 is 13 amino acids. Deletions cut 4 bases from V and 5 bases from J, with 8 bases between. This chain's CDR3 is CASSVRGTGELFF. The CDR3 DNA follows: TGTGCCAGCAGTGTTCGAGGAACCGGGGAGCTGTTTTTT. Complete variable domain (other parts from reference TRBV2 and TRBJ2-2): EPEVTQTPSHQVTQMGQEVILRCVPISNHLYFYWYRQILGQKVEFLVSFYNNEISEKSEIFDDQFSVERPDGSNFTLKIRSTKLEDSAMYFCASSVRGTGELFFGEGSRLTVL.

In its sample, this clonotype ranks as medium-sized. The chain recombines TRBV6-1 with TRBJ1-1, with 7 bases matching TRBD1. The CDR3 is 14 residues long. The V gene's germline CDR1 is MNHNS and CDR2 SASEGT. Losses at the gene ends were 3 bases for V and 10 bases for J; bases not matched to a gene: 11. The CDR3 region is CASSDMTGIIGAFF. DNA for the CDR3: TGTGCCAGCAGTGATATGACAGGGATTATTGGAGCTTTCTTT.

In this sample, this clonotype turned up many times. This sequence joins TRBV30 and TRBJ1-4; D is perhaps TRBD1 (5 bases). Germline-derived CDR1 and CDR2 are GTSNPN and SVGIG (reference sequence). The CDR3 has 13 residues. The V gene lost 0 bases and the J gene lost 8 bases, with 10 bases spanning the gap. CDR3 sequence: CAWSVLKGEKLFF. CDR3 sequence (DNA): TGTGCCTGGAGTGTACTCAAGGGGGAAAAACTGTTTTTT.

This clonotype appeared many times. The gene calls are TRBV12-3 or TRBV12-4 and TRBJ2-1, with D perhaps matching TRBD2 (7 bases). This CDR3 has 14 amino acids. V was cut by 3 bases and J by 5 bases, with 11 bases left in between. In DNA, the CDR3 is TGTGCCAGCAGTTTGGGGGGGGCGGACAATGAGCAGTTCTTC. It is translated as CASSLGGADNEQFF.

By share of the sample, this clonotype is medium-sized. The chain couples TRBV11-2 to TRBJ2-1; TRBD2 agrees at 9 bases. The length of the CDR3 is 15 residues. CDR1 and CDR2 from the germline V gene are SGHAT and FQNNGV. J gave up 12 bases and V 0 bases, and 9 bases lay outside the gene matches. Here the CDR3 DNA reads TGTGCCAGCAGCTTAGAAAGGGTAGCGGGAGCCTGGCAGTTCTTC. Its protein is CASSLERVAGAWQFF.

This clonotype was counted many times. V and J are TRBV19 and TRBJ1-5, with D tentatively TRBD1 (6 bases). This CDR3 has 15 residues. Per germline, CDR1 LNHDA and CDR2 SQIVND (reference sequence). Trimming stripped 1 base from V and 3 bases from J, with 10 bases between. CDR3 DNA: TGTGCCAGTAGTATAGTCGGACAGTACAATCAGCCCCAGCATTTT. The encoded protein is CASSIVGQYNQPQHF.

By frequency in the sample, this clonotype is medium-sized (0.01 to 0.1%). V and J are TRBV6-6 and TRBJ1-5; D unresolved. This CDR3 has 16 residues. Germline V gene data show CDR1 as MNHNY and CDR2 as SVGAGI (reference sequence). The V and J ends lost 5 bases and 2 bases respectively, with 16 bases between them. The CDR3 sequence is CASSPLRVVGNQPQHF. CDR3 in DNA: TGTGCCAGCAGTCCCCTACGGGTTGTTGGCAATCAGCCCCAGCATTTT.

By share, this clonotype ranks as large. J is TRBJ2-1 and V is TRBV7-2; 8 bases agree with TRBD2. The V gene end was trimmed by 4 bases and the J gene end by 0 bases; junction bases not matched to a gene: 5. This CDR3 has 16 amino acids. CDR1 is SGHTA and CDR2 is FQGNSA in the germline V gene. CDR3 in amino acids: CASSSGSGSSYNEQFF. For the CDR3, the DNA is TGTGCCAGCAGCTCCGGGAGCGGGAGCTCCTACAATGAGCAGTTCTTC.

Judged by abundance, this clonotype is medium-sized. The CDR3 DNA sequence: TGTGCCATCAGTGAGTCCAGGGGGCAAGGCTACACCTTC. It specifies CAISESRGQGYTF. The rearrangement uses TRBV10-3 and TRBJ1-2; 8 nucleotides line up with TRBD1. Germline V lookup: CDR1 ENHRY, CDR2 SYGVKD. The CDR3 has 13 amino acids. J gave up 8 bases and V 0 bases, and 2 bases lay outside the gene matches.

This clonotype was detected a few times. The rearrangement joins TRBV28 to TRBJ1-2; 10 positions match TRBD1. The V gene end was trimmed by 5 bases and the J gene end by 4 bases; junction bases not matched to a gene: 4. This CDR3 has 14 amino acids. CDR1 and CDR2 (germline): MDHEN, SYDVKM. Written as DNA, the CDR3 is TGTGCCAGCAGTCGGACAGGGGGAGGCTATGGCTACACCTTC. Amino acids: CASSRTGGGYGYTF.

V gene TRBV7-9 combines with J gene TRBJ2-7; TRBD1 aligns across 8 bases. V trimming: 5 bases; J trimming: 3 bases; junction bases outside the gene matches: 12. The CDR3 consists of 16 residues. Germline CDR1 and CDR2: SEHNR and FQNEAQ (reference sequence). This CDR3 reads CASSQNTGTGDYEQYF. The CDR3 DNA reads TGTGCCAGCAGCCAAAACACCGGGACAGGTGACTACGAGCAGTACTTC. The full variable domain, completed using reference TRBV7-9 and TRBJ2-7, is DTGVSQNPRHKITKRGQNVTFRCDPISEHNRLYWYRQTLGQGPEFLTYFQNEAQLEKSRLLSDRFSAERPKGSFSTLEIQRTEQGDSAMYLCASSQNTGTGDYEQYFGPGTRLTVT.

By sample fraction, this clonotype is medium-sized. The chain recombines TRBV7-2 with TRBJ2-7; 8 nucleotides line up with TRBD2. The CDR3 has 15 amino acids. CDR1 and CDR2 from the germline V gene are SGHTA and FQGNSA. Germline trimming cut 2 bases from V and 1 base from J; bases unmatched to any gene: 4. CDR3 in DNA: TGTGCCAGCAGCTTATGGCGGGGGGCGTCCTACGAGCAGTACTTC. It codes for CASSLWRGASYEQYF.

This clonotype is medium-sized. CDR3 sequence reads: CARDRGPNYGYTF. In nucleotides, the CDR3 is TGTGCCAGAGACAGGGGACCTAACTATGGCTACACCTTC. The chain employs TRBV7-2 and TRBJ1-2; TRBD1 matches at 8 bases. With V trimmed by 9 bases and J by 0 bases, 3 bases remained unmatched. The CDR3 is 13 amino acids. Germline assignment: CDR1 SGHTA and CDR2 FQGNSA.

This clonotype was counted ten times or more. V and J are TRBV6-5 and TRBJ2-2; TRBD1 aligns across 7 bases. The CDR3 sequence is 15 residues long. With 6 bases clipped from V and 1 base from J, the junction kept 5 bases outside the gene matches. The germline V gene has CDR1 MNHEY and CDR2 SVGAGI. DNA of the CDR3: TGTGCCAGCAGCCCTTGGACAGGGAACACCGGGGAGCTGTTTTTT. It yields the protein CASSPWTGNTGELFF.

This clonotype was recorded many times. The V gene is TRBV27, the J gene TRBJ2-1; 8 bases are a match to TRBD2. Germline CDR1 and CDR2: MNHEY and SMNVEV (reference sequence). Trimming removed 4 bases from V and 8 bases from J; junction bases left unmatched: 13. The CDR3 sequence is 16 residues long. The CDR3 is CASSSSAGGPTYEQFF. The DNA of the CDR3 is TGTGCCAGCAGTTCGTCCGCGGGAGGACCTACGTATGAGCAGTTCTTC.

This clonotype was observed many times. The gene calls are TRBV11-1 and TRBJ2-5; D may match TRBD1 or TRBD2 (5 bases each). Germline V gene lookup returns CDR1 SGHAT and CDR2 FQDESV (reference sequence). Trimming pared 5 bases from V and 4 bases from J, leaving 20 bases between. This CDR3 comprises 16 residues. CDR3 nucleotide sequence: TGTGCCAGCAGCGCCCGGGACGCCCGAATCGGAGAGACCCAGTACTTC. It translates to CASSARDARIGETQYF.

By proportion, this clonotype is medium-sized. The CDR3 is CASSYYLRGGQPQHF. The CDR3 DNA follows: TGTGCCAGCAGTTACTACCTAAGAGGGGGTCAGCCCCAGCATTTT. The chain uses TRBV6-2 or TRBV6-3 and TRBJ1-5; TRBD1 is a possible D gene (6 bases). The CDR3 length is 15 residues. Germline V lookup: CDR1 MNHEY, CDR2 SVGEGT. With 1 base removed from V and 6 bases from J, the gap between germline ends came to 13 bases.

By sample fraction, this clonotype is medium-sized. The genes are TRBV6-2 or TRBV6-3 and TRBJ1-4; no firm D call. Deletions cut 4 bases from V and 8 bases from J, with 11 bases between. In germline, CDR1 is MNHEY, CDR2 SVGEGT. The CDR3 spans 13 residues. The chain's CDR3 is CASSWGGREKLFF. The CDR3 DNA reads TGTGCCAGCAGTTGGGGAGGAAGAGAAAAACTGTTTTTT.

This sequence joins TRBV11-2 and TRBJ2-1, with TRBD2 matching over 8 bases. Trimming cost V 5 bases and J 8 bases; bases outside gene matches: 14. This CDR3 has 16 residues. Germline V gives CDR1 SGHAT, CDR2 FQNNGV. The CDR3 here is CASSPTGGWVSDEQFF. CDR3 coding DNA: TGTGCCAGCAGCCCCACGGGGGGGTGGGTTTCGGATGAGCAGTTCTTC.